This TCR beta chain emerged from a study of control samples from healthy donors and cancer patients. The V gene lost 0 bases and the J gene lost 4 bases, with 3 bases spanning the gap. This CDR3 has 12 residues. CDR1 and CDR2 (germline): SGHTA, FQGNSA. Sequencing was performed with immunoSEQ multiplex PCR; in TCRdb, only in-frame clones are kept and a portion is missing. The profile covers 55,000 to 75,000 clones, with more than 70% appearing a single time and about 2.2% taken by the ten largest. The sequenced sample consisted of PBMCs. The receptor comes from a woman in her fifties or sixties with head and neck cancer. This sequence joins TRBV7-2 and TRBJ1-2; D is uncertain. The CDR3 sequence is CASSLAPYGYTF. The CDR3, as DNA: TGTGCCAGCAGCTTAGCCCCCTATGGCTACACCTTC.